One and the same sample provided the 28 T cell receptor beta chains below, sequenced in a study of blood T cells in healthy people across ages. Primers used in a second PCR of about 6 to 12 cycles were a sample-barcoded 5' primer and a J-beta primer mix. MiXCR, applied by TCRdb to the 5' RACE reads, yields one record per CDR3 protein. The table has some 1.8 million distinct CDR3 sequences, 35% to 50% seen once. The specimen sequenced was blood. These receptors were collected from a human donor in good health.

This sequence joins TRBV13 and TRBJ2-1; the D is unclear. V was shortened by 5 bases and J by 8 bases, with 22 bases between the two germline ends. The germline V gene has CDR1 PRHDT and CDR2 FYEKMQ (reference sequence). CDR3 length: 16 amino acids. CDR3 amino acids: CASSQFLDALRDEQFF. CDR3 DNA: TGTGCCAGCAGCCAGTTCCTAGATGCCCTACGTGATGAGCAGTTCTTC.

The chain couples TRBV29-1 to TRBJ2-3, with D possibly TRBD2 on 5 matching bases. Germline lookup yields CDR1 SQVTM and CDR2 ANQGSEA. The CDR3 has 11 residues. CDR3 DNA sequence: TGCAGTGTGGACTCTTCGGATACGCAGTATTTT. The encoded protein is CSVDSSDTQYF.

This chain joins TRBV9 and TRBJ2-3; no clear D. The germline V gene has CDR1 SGDLS and CDR2 YYNGEE. V was pared by 5 bases and J by 0 bases, with 16 bases between. The CDR3 spans 16 residues. CDR3 loop: CASRDTLEVSTDTQYF. The CDR3 nucleotides are TGTGCCAGCAGAGACACCTTAGAAGTTAGCACAGATACGCAGTATTTT. The full variable domain, rest sourced from reference TRBV9 and TRBJ2-3, is DSGVTQTPKHLITATGQRVTLRCSPRSGDLSVYWYQQSLDQGLQFLIQYYNGEERAKGNILERFSAQQFPDLHSELNLSSLELGDSALYFCASRDTLEVSTDTQYFGPGTRLTVL.

Written as DNA, the CDR3 is TGTGCCAGCAGTTACTGGGCCTCTAGCGGGGAAGATACGCAGTATTTT. Protein sequence: CASSYWASSGEDTQYF. This chain connects TRBV6-2 or TRBV6-3 to TRBJ2-3, with 9 bases aligning to TRBD2. Germline V gene lookup returns CDR1 MNHEY and CDR2 SVGEGT. The CDR3 loop spans 16 amino acids. The J segment lost 5 bases and the V segment lost 1 base, leaving 7 bases of the junction unmatched.

The chain carries TRBV6-6 and TRBJ2-1; 11 positions agree with TRBD1. The germline gives CDR1 MNHNY, CDR2 SVGAGI (reference sequence). Trimming removed 5 bases from V and 4 bases from J; junction bases left unmatched: 4. CDR3 length: 15 amino acids. The CDR3 loop is CASSIRDRGYNEQFF. The CDR3 coding sequence is TGTGCCAGCAGTATCCGGGACAGGGGGTACAATGAGCAGTTCTTC.

This sequence joins TRBV20-1 and TRBJ2-4; weak D call: TRBD2 (5 bases). Judging by the DNA end, TRBJ2-7 fits better; the J call may be wrong. The V gene's germline CDR1 is DFQATT and CDR2 SNEGSKA (reference sequence). The CDR3 length is 11 residues. The CDR3 protein is CSGPARGEQYF. DNA for the CDR3: TGCAGTGGACCAGCCCGGGGCGAGCAGTACTTC.

This clonotype was found many times. J is TRBJ1-2 and V is TRBV5-6, with no clear D. CDR1 is SGHDT and CDR2 is YYEEEE in the germline V gene. There are 14 residues in the CDR3. Trimming pared 0 bases from V and 1 base from J, leaving 7 bases between. The chain's CDR3 is CASSLVTDNYGYTF. CDR3 nucleotides: TGTGCCAGCAGCTTGGTGACCGATAACTATGGCTACACCTTC. Filled out from reference TRBV5-6 and TRBJ1-2, the complete variable domain reads DAGVTQSPTHLIKTRGQQVTLRCSPKSGHDTVSWYQQALGQGPQFIFQYYEEEERQRGNFPDRFSGHQFPNYSSELNVNALLLGDSALYLCASSLVTDNYGYTFGSGTRLTVV.

The sample holds a few counts of this clonotype. The chain links TRBV4-1 to TRBJ2-2; D call uncertain. The CDR3 length is 15 residues. Trimming stripped 2 bases from V and 3 bases from J, with 10 bases between. Germline V lookup: CDR1 MGHRA, CDR2 YSYEKL. The CDR3 loop is CASSQLEADTGELFF. The DNA for the CDR3 is TGCGCCAGCAGCCAACTAGAGGCAGACACCGGGGAGCTGTTTTTT.

This clonotype turned up a few times. The CDR3 region is CASSLWTRGETQYF. Written as DNA, the CDR3 is TGTGCCAGCAGCTTGTGGACTAGAGGGGAGACCCAGTACTTC. The V call is TRBV7-2, the J call TRBJ2-5, with 7 bases aligning to TRBD2. V lost 3 bases to trimming and J lost 5 bases; unmatched junction nucleotides: 6. This CDR3 comprises 14 residues. Germline V gives CDR1 SGHTA, CDR2 FQGNSA.

This clonotype was detected only a few times. CDR3 DNA: TGTGCCTGGAGTCCTCCTAGGCGCCGGAACACTGAAGCTTTCTTT. Its protein is CAWSPPRRRNTEAFF. The rearrangement links TRBV30 to TRBJ1-1; D remains unclear. The CDR3 has 15 residues. Trimming left V 2 bases short and J 1 base short, with 14 bases between. Germline loops: CDR1 GTSNPN, CDR2 SVGIG (reference sequence).

V gene TRBV20-1 combines with J gene TRBJ2-1; 9 bases align to TRBD2. V dropped 0 bases and J dropped 8; count of bases not matched to a gene: 11. Germline CDR1 is DFQATT and CDR2 is SNEGSKA (reference sequence). The CDR3 consists of 16 residues. The CDR3 sequence: CSARERVAGVKYEQFF. The CDR3 coding sequence is TGCAGTGCTAGAGAGAGGGTAGCGGGGGTTAAGTATGAGCAGTTCTTC.

This clonotype was detected a few times. The chain carries TRBV7-6 and TRBJ1-5; D call uncertain. The CDR3 runs 14 residues. Trimming left V 5 bases short and J 6 bases short, with 14 bases between. CDR1 is SGHVS, CDR2 FNYEAQ, per germline. The CDR3 DNA is TGTGCCAGCAGCCCTCAACCCCCCCCTCAGCCCCAGCATTTT. This codes for CASSPQPPPQPQHF. Full variable domain (missing parts from reference TRBV7-6 and TRBJ1-5): GAGVSQSPRYKVTKRGQDVALRCDPISGHVSLYWYRQALGQGPEFLTYFNYEAQQDKSGLPNDRFSAERPEGSISTLTIQRTEQRDSAMYRCASSPQPPPQPQHFGDGTRLSIL.

The V and J genes are TRBV7-9 and TRBJ1-2, with D unclear. This CDR3 spans 14 amino acids. Per germline, CDR1 SEHNR and CDR2 FQNEAQ (reference sequence). Trimming pared 7 bases from V and 3 bases from J, leaving 15 bases between. The CDR3 sequence is CASNLWRADYGYTF. DNA of the CDR3: TGTGCCAGCAACTTGTGGAGGGCAGACTATGGCTACACCTTC.

J is TRBJ1-5 and V is TRBV12-3 or TRBV12-4; 7 bases map to TRBD1. The CDR3 is 15 amino acids. J was trimmed by 3 bases and V by 10 bases; bases with no gene match: 12. This CDR3 reads CANLGGSRNNQPQHF. For the CDR3, the DNA is TGTGCCAACCTAGGGGGCAGTAGGAACAATCAGCCCCAGCATTTT.

This clonotype was detected only a few times. The J gene is TRBJ2-3, the V gene TRBV20-1; TRBD2 might be the D (6 bases). The V gene's germline CDR1 is DFQATT and CDR2 SNEGSKA (reference sequence). This CDR3 region has 14 residues. Deletions cut 1 base from V and 0 bases from J, with 8 bases between. For the CDR3, the DNA is TGCAGTGCTAGAGCGGGGGTTAGCACAGATACGCAGTATTTT. Translating it yields CSARAGVSTDTQYF.

Only a few counts were recorded for this clonotype. The chain links TRBV20-1 to TRBJ2-7; TRBD1 aligns across 8 bases. Germline V gene sequence: CDR1 DFQATT, CDR2 SNEGSKA (reference sequence). The CDR3 has 14 residues. Trimming removed 7 bases from V and 3 bases from J; junction bases left unmatched: 11. The CDR3, as DNA: TGCAGTGTTCCCACGCCTACAGGGGGCTACGAGCAGTACTTC. This translates into CSVPTPTGGYEQYF.

V usage is TRBV6-5 and J usage is TRBJ2-4; D not certain. The DNA end is a closer match to TRBJ2-7, so the J assignment may be wrong. Germline-derived CDR1 and CDR2 are MNHEY and SVGAGI. This CDR3 has 12 residues. In DNA, the CDR3 is TGTGCCAGCAGTTCCAACTTCTACGAGCAGTACTTC. Residues: CASSSNFYEQYF.

The chain employs TRBV11-2 and TRBJ1-1; D is ambiguous. The CDR3 is 14 residues long. V dropped 0 bases and J dropped 4 bases, with 9 bases sitting between them. Germline CDR1 is SGHAT and CDR2 is FQNNGV. CDR3 region: CASSLDAFRTEAFF. As DNA, the CDR3 is TGTGCCAGCAGCTTAGATGCTTTCCGCACTGAAGCTTTCTTT. Looking up the rest from reference TRBV11-2 and TRBJ1-1 gives the full variable domain: EAGVAQSPRYKIIEKRQSVAFWCNPISGHATLYWYQQILGQGPKLLIQFQNNGVVDDSQLPKDRFSAERLKGVDSTLKIQPAKLEDSAVYLCASSLDAFRTEAFFGQGTRLTVV.

The chain recombines TRBV24-1 with TRBJ2-3; 8 bases agree with TRBD2. The V gene's germline CDR1 is KGHDR and CDR2 SFDVKD. This CDR3 contains 15 residues. The V and J ends lost 5 bases and 4 bases, in that order; junction bases with no gene match: 7. The CDR3: CATSGKRGLADTQYF. The CDR3 nucleotides read TGTGCCACCAGTGGGAAGCGGGGGTTGGCAGATACGCAGTATTTT.

This clonotype was detected a few times. This rearrangement joins TRBV6-5 to TRBJ2-7, with D perhaps given as TRBD1 or TRBD2 (5 bases each). Per germline, CDR1 MNHEY and CDR2 SVGAGI. Trimming took off 7 bases at V and 2 bases at J, with 15 bases between the two ends. The CDR3 consists of 14 residues. CDR3: CASKITLGAYEQYF. The DNA of the CDR3 is TGTGCCAGCAAAATAACACTGGGGGCCTACGAGCAGTACTTC.

This clonotype was seen more than once but under ten times. In DNA form, the CDR3 reads TGTGCCAGCAGTTACCCACGGGACAGTCGAGATAGCTCCTACAATGAGCAGTTCTTC. Translating gives CASSYPRDSRDSSYNEQFF. The chain combines TRBV6-5 with TRBJ2-1, with 7 positions matching TRBD1. The germline V gene encodes CDR1 MNHEY and CDR2 SVGAGI. With V trimmed by 2 bases and J by 0 bases, 13 bases remained unmatched. CDR3 length: 19 residues.

The rearrangement links TRBV4-3 to TRBJ1-2, with D unresolved. Per germline, CDR1 LGHNA and CDR2 YSLEER. This CDR3 is built from 15 residues. Trimming shortened V by 1 base and J by 3 bases, and 12 bases separated the two germline ends. The CDR3 nucleotides read TGCGCCAGCAGCCAAGGTCTCCCCGGAGACTATGGCTACACCTTC. Translation gives CASSQGLPGDYGYTF.

This clonotype was counted between two and nine times. The CDR3 sequence is CASRNRASEQYF. CDR3 nucleotides: TGTGCCAGCAGAAACAGGGCCTCCGAGCAGTACTTC. The chain employs TRBV12-3 or TRBV12-4 and TRBJ2-1; a weak D match, TRBD1 (6 bases). The end of the DNA fits TRBJ2-7 better, so the J call may be wrong. The CDR3 has 12 amino acids.

The chain recombines TRBV6-6 with TRBJ2-4, with D possibly matching TRBD1 (6 bases). From germline, CDR1 is MNHNY and CDR2 SVGAGI (reference sequence). This CDR3 has 13 amino acids. V was trimmed by 10 bases and J by 5 bases, leaving 15 bases between them. The CDR3 protein is CATSRAGENIQYF. The CDR3, as DNA: TGTGCCACCAGCAGGGCAGGGGAAAACATTCAGTACTTC.

This clonotype was picked up a small number of times. V usage is TRBV29-1 and J usage is TRBJ2-6; D is undetermined. V lost 1 base and J lost 0, with 10 bases in between. The V gene's germline CDR1 is SQVTM and CDR2 ANQGSEA. The CDR3 runs to 16 residues. DNA for the CDR3: TGCAGCGTTGAAGTCCCACATCGCTCTGGGGCCAACGTCCTGACTTTC. It translates to CSVEVPHRSGANVLTF.

The chain has TRBV24-1 and TRBJ2-1, with 7 bases aligning to TRBD1. Germline V gives CDR1 KGHDR, CDR2 SFDVKD. This CDR3 has 11 residues. V dropped 9 bases and J dropped 8; count of bases not matched to a gene: 3. CDR3 loop: CATGTVDEQFF. The CDR3, as DNA: TGTGCCACCGGGACAGTGGATGAGCAGTTCTTC.

The chain is built from TRBV19 and TRBJ2-3; D might be TRBD1 or TRBD2, each matching 6 bases. This CDR3 spans 15 amino acids. CDR1 is LNHDA and CDR2 is SQIVND in the germline V gene (reference sequence). V was trimmed by 6 bases and J by 0 bases, leaving 13 bases between them. CDR3 residues: CASRRRGVSTDTQYF. The CDR3 nucleotides are TGTGCCAGTAGACGGAGGGGGGTCAGCACAGATACGCAGTATTTT.

This clonotype was seen only a few times. The CDR3 spells CASSPRTQDIYEQYF. In DNA form, the CDR3 reads TGTGCCAGCTCTCCCCGAACGCAGGACATTTACGAGCAGTACTTC. This chain connects TRBV18 to TRBJ2-4; D is perhaps TRBD1 (5 bases). The DNA end lines up better with TRBJ2-7; the J call may be wrong. CDR3 length equals 15 residues. Germline loops: CDR1 KGHSH, CDR2 LQKENI.